The rows below give T cell receptor beta chains drawn from one sample of a study of T cells in Graves' hyperthyroidism and ophthalmopathy. TCRdb re-called the multiplex PCR reads with MiXCR, one entry per CDR3 protein. Of a few hundred thousand distinct CDR3 sequences in the sample, roughly 14% are singletons; the top ten hold roughly 5.5%. Sequencing was done on a sample of blood. The receptors were sampled from a woman between 25 and 40 years old with Graves' hyperthyroidism that later progressed to Graves' ophthalmopathy. The CDR3 runs from the conserved cysteine through the conserved F or W. A D gene is named only where the DNA matches it firmly. Clone size appears in some rows only: once, few, many, or a class for an expanded clone.

>TRBV30|TRBJ1-5|-|-
TGTGCCCAAGGGGGGGAAGGGGATCAGCCCCAGCATTTT
CAQGGEGDQPQHF
>TRBV5-1|TRBJ2-4|-|-
TGCGCCAGCATGGGACTCCAACAGGATCTAGCCAAAAACATTCAGTACTTC
CASMGLQQDLAKNIQYF
>TRBV2|TRBJ2-1|-|many
TGTGCCAGCAGTGCGGACCGCAGCTCCTACAATGAGCAGTTCTTC
CASSADRSSYNEQFF
>TRBV5-1|TRBJ1-1|-|many
TGCGCCAGCAGCTTGGGGAACAGGGATATCCACACTGAAGCTTTCTTT
CASSLGNRDIHTEAFF
>TRBV28|TRBJ1-3|-|many
TGTGCCAGCAGTAGCGGACCTTCCTCTGGAAACACCATATATTTT
CASSSGPSSGNTIYF
>TRBV29-1|TRBJ2-5|TRBD2|-
TGCGGCGTTCGTCGAAGCGGGAGTTCGGCAGAGACCCAGTACTTC
CGVRRSGSSAETQYF
>TRBV2|TRBJ2-2|TRBD2|many
TGTGCCAGCGGGGGACTAGCGGGAGCGGACGGGGAGCTGTTTTTT
CASGGLAGADGELFF
>TRBV20-1|TRBJ2-2|-|many
TGCAGTGCCCCGGGAGATCCGGGCACCGGGGAGCTGTTTTTT
CSAPGDPGTGELFF
>TRBV30|TRBJ1-2|-|few
TGTGCCTGGAGCCCAGGGGCTAACTATGGCTACACCTTC
CAWSPGANYGYTF
>TRBV7-9|TRBJ2-1|-|once
TGTGCCATACAAAAGGGCGATGAGCAGTTCTTC
CAIQKGDEQFF
>TRBV7-2|TRBJ2-1|TRBD2|-
TGTGCCAGCAGCTTAAATGGCGGGAGAGGTCTTGAGCAGTCCTTC
CASSLNGGRGLEQSF
>TRBV19|TRBJ1-1|-|many
TGTGCCAGTAGTACGGGCTTCGACAGCATGAACACTGAAGCTTTCTTT
CASSTGFDSMNTEAFF
>TRBV11-3|TRBJ2-1|-|many
TGTGCCAGCAGCTTAAGCCAAAGGCCCAATGAGCAGTTCTTC
CASSLSQRPNEQFF
>TRBV11-3|TRBJ2-2|-|-
TGTACCAGCAGCTTGACGGCTAACACCGGGGAGCTGTTTTTT
CTSSLTANTGELFF